One and the same sample provided the 14 T cell receptor beta chains below, sequenced in a study of shared clonotypes between healthy human individuals. The protocol was immunoSEQ multiplex PCR, while the TCRdb copy is restricted to in-frame clones and leaves out a portion. The sample yields approximately 1.4 million clones, 95% to 99% seen once. The sequencing input was naive CD4+ T cells sorted from blood. Documented subset: CD45RA+ positively selected. The source is a man in his thirties or forties in good health.

This clone was picked up one time. The chain carries TRBV25-1 and TRBJ2-3; TRBD2 aligns across 8 bases. The CDR3 has 14 residues. The junction had 9 bases not matched to a gene; V was cut back by 8 bases and J by 5 bases. CDR1 MGHDK and CDR2 SYGVNS come from the germline V gene. CDR3 amino acids: CASSLAGRVDTQYF. The CDR3 DNA is TGTGCCAGCTCTCTAGCGGGCCGGGTAGATACGCAGTATTTT.

This clone came up once. Different DNA sequences within this sample yield the same CDR3. The CDR3 DNA is TGTGCCAGTAGTATTATAGGGAATGAGCAGTTCTTC. Translated, it gives CASSIIGNEQFF. The chain joins TRBV19 to TRBJ2-1; no clear D gene. Germline V gene lookup returns CDR1 LNHDA and CDR2 SQIVND (reference sequence). This CDR3 region has 12 residues. V was shortened by 3 bases and J by 7 bases, with 7 bases between the two germline ends.

The J gene is TRBJ2-7, the V gene TRBV5-1, with D perhaps being TRBD1 or TRBD2 (5 bases each). From germline, CDR1 is SGHRS and CDR2 YFSETQ. The CDR3 length is 12 residues. Deletions cut 0 bases from V and 6 bases from J, with 7 bases between. CDR3 nucleotide sequence: TGCGCCAGCAGCTTGGTCGGGGCCGAGCAGTACTTC. Amino acids: CASSLVGAEQYF.

CDR3 in DNA: TGTGCCAGCAGTGACCCCAGGGATCGGACTGAAGCTTTCTTT. It translates to CASSDPRDRTEAFF. This chain uses TRBV6-1 with TRBJ1-1, with a tentative D call TRBD1 (5 bases). Trimming left V 3 bases short and J 5 bases short, with 13 bases between. CDR1 is MNHNS and CDR2 is SASEGT in the germline V gene. This CDR3 region has 14 residues.

The rearrangement joins TRBV11-3 to TRBJ1-1, with D tentatively TRBD1 (5 bases). The CDR3 is 15 residues long. The germline CDR1 and CDR2 sequences are SGHNT and YENEEA. V was cut by 0 bases and J by 4 bases, with 12 bases left in between. The CDR3 reads CASSLEDNFVTEAFF. In DNA, the CDR3 is TGTGCCAGCAGCTTAGAGGACAATTTCGTCACTGAAGCTTTCTTT.

The chain uses TRBV6-6 and TRBJ2-3, with TRBD2 as a possible D gene (6 bases). Trimming cost V 8 bases and J 0 bases, with 18 bases left between them. CDR1 MNHNY and CDR2 SVGAGI come from the germline V gene (reference sequence). The CDR3 has 16 residues. CDR3 nucleotides: TGTGCCAGCCGACGGGGTAGCGGCTCTAGCACAGATACGCAGTATTTT. Residues: CASRRGSGSSTDTQYF.

The genes are TRBV5-1 and TRBJ2-5; D unclear. The germline V gene encodes CDR1 SGHRS and CDR2 YFSETQ. The CDR3 extends over 14 amino acids. Between the trimmed V and J ends, which lost 0 bases and 1 base, there was a span of 7 bases. The CDR3 loop is CASSLGVVQETQYF. CDR3 DNA sequence: TGCGCCAGCAGCTTGGGAGTCGTCCAAGAGACCCAGTACTTC.

The chain links TRBV7-2 to TRBJ2-7; D unclear. CDR1 is SGHTA and CDR2 is FQGNSA in the germline V gene. This CDR3 comprises 14 residues. V was pared by 1 base and J by 4 bases, with 11 bases between. For the CDR3, the DNA is TGTGCCAGCAGCTTAGGGGTCCGCAGATACGAGCAGTACTTC. Translating it yields CASSLGVRRYEQYF.

As to this clone: The identical CDR3 is also encoded by other nucleotide sequences in the sample. The chain links TRBV7-9 to TRBJ2-3; D not certain. The V gene lost 1 base and the J gene lost 6 bases, with 5 bases spanning the gap. This CDR3 is built from 12 residues. Germline V gene sequence: CDR1 SEHNR, CDR2 FQNEAQ (reference sequence). CDR3: CASSLVGDTQYF. The CDR3 DNA reads TGTGCCAGCAGCTTAGTAGGCGATACGCAGTATTTT. The variable domain in full, with the rest retrieved from reference TRBV7-9 and TRBJ2-3, is DTGVSQNPRHKITKRGQNVTFRCDPISEHNRLYWYRQTLGQGPEFLTYFQNEAQLEKSRLLSDRFSAERPKGSFSTLEIQRTEQGDSAMYLCASSLVGDTQYFGPGTRLTVL.

The chain combines TRBV29-1 with TRBJ2-1, with D maybe TRBD2 (5 bases). CDR3 length: 14 amino acids. The V and J ends lost 7 bases and 0 bases respectively, with 13 bases between them. Looked up from germline, CDR1 is SQVTM and CDR2 is ANQGSEA. Here the CDR3 reads CSAGPGSSYNEQFF. DNA of the CDR3: TGCAGCGCTGGTCCGGGGAGCTCCTACAATGAGCAGTTCTTC.

For the CDR3, the DNA is TGTGCCAGCAGCCGTTCCGTAGCGGGATTTTACAATGAGCAGTTCTTC. Its translation is CASSRSVAGFYNEQFF. The chain links TRBV7-8 to TRBJ2-1; 8 bases map to TRBD2. After removal of 5 bases from V and 4 bases from J, the junction contained 10 bases not matched to a gene. The CDR3 extends over 16 amino acids. The germline V gene has CDR1 SGHVS and CDR2 FQNEAQ.

The chain has TRBV6-5 and TRBJ2-6; D gene unclear. The CDR3 has 15 amino acids. V dropped 0 bases and J dropped 4 bases, with 7 bases sitting between them. Per germline, CDR1 MNHEY and CDR2 SVGAGI. The CDR3 region has the DNA TGTGCCAGCAGTTACTCGATCGAAGGGGCCAACGTCCTGACTTTC. Its translation: CASSYSIEGANVLTF.

The chain combines TRBV29-1 with TRBJ1-4; D is unclear. V dropped 7 bases and J dropped 0 bases, with 15 bases sitting between them. Germline values: CDR1 SQVTM, CDR2 ANQGSEA. The CDR3 is 15 amino acids. CDR3: CSGNRKNATNEKLFF. The CDR3 coding sequence is TGCAGCGGCAACAGAAAAAATGCAACTAATGAAAAACTGTTTTTT.

This clone is a singleton in its sample. This sequence joins TRBV7-2 and TRBJ1-1, with D unresolved. V lost 1 base, J lost 3 bases, and 6 bases lay in between. The germline gives CDR1 SGHTA, CDR2 FQGNSA. The CDR3 totals 13 residues. The CDR3 coding sequence is TGTGCCAGCAGCTTAGGGACCTACACTGAAGCTTTCTTT. This gives the protein CASSLGTYTEAFF. Based on the CDR3 plus reference TRBV7-2 and TRBJ1-1, the full variable domain is GAGVSQSPSNKVTEKGKDVELRCDPISGHTALYWYRQSLGQGLEFLIYFQGNSAPDKSGLPSDRFSAERTGGSVSTLTIQRTQQEDSAVYLCASSLGTYTEAFFGQGTRLTVV.